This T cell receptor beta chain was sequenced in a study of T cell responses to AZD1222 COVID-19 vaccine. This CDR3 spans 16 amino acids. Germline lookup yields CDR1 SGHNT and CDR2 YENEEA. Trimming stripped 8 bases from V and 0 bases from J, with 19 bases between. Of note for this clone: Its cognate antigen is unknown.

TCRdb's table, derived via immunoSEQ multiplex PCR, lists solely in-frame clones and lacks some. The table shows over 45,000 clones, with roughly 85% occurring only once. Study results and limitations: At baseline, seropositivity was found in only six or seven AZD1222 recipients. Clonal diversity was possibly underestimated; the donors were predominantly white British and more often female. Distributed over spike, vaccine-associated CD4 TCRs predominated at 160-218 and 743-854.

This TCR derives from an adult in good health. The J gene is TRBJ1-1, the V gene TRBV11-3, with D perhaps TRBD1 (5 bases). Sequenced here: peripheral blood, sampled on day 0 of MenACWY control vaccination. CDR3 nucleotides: TGTGCCAGCTCCGAGACGGGACGTGGCATGAACACTGAAGCTTTCTTT. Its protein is CASSETGRGMNTEAFF.